Each of the 13 T cell receptor beta chains below was sequenced from the same sample in a study of T cells in Graves' hyperthyroidism and ophthalmopathy. Amplified regions were TCR beta CDR3 sequences from RNA transcripts. First-round RT-PCR of the TCR CDR3 relied on the HTBI primer set. TCRdb called the multiplex PCR reads again in MiXCR, with one record for every CDR3 protein. The profile shows around 250,000 distinct CDR3 sequences, roughly 17% of them singletons. The sequenced material came from blood. The receptors here all came from a woman under 30 with Graves' ophthalmopathy.

This clonotype was counted at least ten times. V usage is TRBV6-1 and J usage is TRBJ1-1; unclear D gene. Per germline, CDR1 MNHNS and CDR2 SASEGT. V was pared by 7 bases and J by 6 bases, with 12 bases between. The CDR3 spans 12 residues. The CDR3 DNA reads TGTGCCAGCACTGACGGACCACCTGAAGCTTTCTTT. As protein: CASTDGPPEAFF.

This clonotype was seen repeatedly, ten times or more. J is TRBJ1-1 and V is TRBV20-1, with 7 bases aligning to TRBD1. Germline CDR1 and CDR2: DFQATT and SNEGSKA (reference sequence). There are 14 residues in the CDR3. J was trimmed by 4 bases and V by 0 bases; bases with no gene match: 5. CDR3 nucleotides: TGCAGTGCTAGAGACTCACAGGGGAGCACTGAAGCTTTCTTT. Encoded protein: CSARDSQGSTEAFF.

Many counts were recorded for this clonotype. This chain links TRBV6-1 with TRBJ2-3, with D unresolved. V lost 6 bases and J lost 7, with 14 bases in between. The CDR3 consists of 13 residues. Per the germline V gene, CDR1 is MNHNS and CDR2 is SASEGT. The CDR3 loop is CASSPRSGNTQYF. The CDR3 region has the DNA TGTGCCAGCAGCCCTAGGAGTGGCAATACGCAGTATTTT.

Many counts were recorded for this clonotype. This chain joins TRBV10-2 and TRBJ2-7; D remains unclear. The V and J ends lost 2 bases and 3 bases respectively, with 8 bases between them. Germline CDR1 and CDR2: WSHSY and SAAADI. The CDR3 loop spans 13 amino acids. The CDR3 reads CASSEAQIYEQYF. The CDR3 DNA follows: TGCGCCAGCAGTGAGGCCCAGATCTACGAGCAGTACTTC.

In this sample, this clonotype turned up many times. The genes are TRBV28 and TRBJ2-5, with TRBD1 matching 9 bases. Looked up from germline, CDR1 is MDHEN and CDR2 is SYDVKM. V was clipped by 6 bases and J by 5 bases; unmatched bases: 7. This CDR3 comprises 14 residues. The CDR3 DNA follows: TGTGCCAGCAGGGACAGGGGATCTGTCGAGACCCAGTACTTC. Translated, it gives CASRDRGSVETQYF.

The CDR3 DNA is TGTGCCAGCAGTTTGACTAGCGGGTGGTACGAGCAGTACTTC. This encodes CASSLTSGWYEQYF. The chain recombines TRBV6-9 with TRBJ2-7; TRBD2 matches at 10 bases. The CDR3 length is 14 residues. In germline, CDR1 is MNHGY, CDR2 SVAAGI. V gave up 4 bases and J gave up 4 bases; unmatched junction bases: 4.

On this clonotype: A single base separates this from a much larger clone, so it may be a read error. The rearrangement links TRBV4-1 to TRBJ2-5; TRBD1 or TRBD2 may be the D gene (5 bases each). Germline CDR1 is MGHRA and CDR2 is YSYEKL. This CDR3 is 15 amino acids long. The CDR3 region has the DNA TGCACCAGCAGCCAAGAAGGCAGGGACCTGGAGACCCAGTACTTC. It is translated as CTSSQEGRDLETQYF.

This clonotype showed up many times. This chain links TRBV15 with TRBJ2-7; tentative D call: TRBD2 (5 bases). Germline values: CDR1 LNHNV, CDR2 YYDKDF (reference sequence). This CDR3 has 14 residues. The V end lost 3 bases, the J end lost 4 bases, and 13 bases lay between the germline ends. CDR3 DNA: TGTGCCACCAGCAGGGAGGCCCAGAGTTACGAGCAGTACTTC. It codes for CATSREAQSYEQYF.

This clonotype has ten or more counts. The chain is built from TRBV6-2 or TRBV6-3 and TRBJ2-7; no definite D call. Germline V lookup: CDR1 MNHEY, CDR2 SVGEGT. The V end lost 8 bases, the J end lost 2 bases, and 13 bases lay between the germline ends. The CDR3 has 13 residues. CDR3 coding DNA: TGTGCCAGCTCAGTATTTGTAGCCTACGAGCAGTACTTC. This encodes CASSVFVAYEQYF.

The sample holds a few counts of this clonotype. The chain carries TRBV19 and TRBJ2-2; unclear D gene. This CDR3 comprises 13 residues. Trimming took 3 bases from V and 8 from J, leaving 10 bases between them. Germline V lookup: CDR1 LNHDA, CDR2 SQIVND (reference sequence). The CDR3 region is CASSMVYPGELFF. CDR3 coding DNA: TGTGCCAGTAGTATGGTCTATCCGGGGGAGCTGTTTTTT. Variable domain in full (rest from reference TRBV19 and TRBJ2-2): DGGITQSPKYLFRKEGQNVTLSCEQNLNHDAMYWYRQDPGQGLRLIYYSQIVNDFQKGDIAEGYSVSREKKESFPLTVTSAQKNPTAFYLCASSMVYPGELFFGEGSRLTVL.

This clonotype occurred many times. The rearrangement uses TRBV12-3 or TRBV12-4 and TRBJ2-5; no clear D gene. This CDR3 region has 15 residues. V lost 4 bases and J 5 bases, leaving 17 bases between the germline ends. DNA of the CDR3: TGTGCCAGCAGTTCGTCGGTACCGCTCTTGGAGACCCAGTACTTC. Translating it yields CASSSSVPLLETQYF.

The V gene is TRBV13, the J gene TRBJ2-1; TRBD2 agrees at 8 bases. The CDR3 runs to 17 residues. Germline V gene sequence: CDR1 PRHDT, CDR2 FYEKMQ (reference sequence). Germline trimming cut 6 bases from V and 7 bases from J; bases unmatched to any gene: 17. CDR3: CASSYGSPRSGVNEQFF. CDR3 sequence (DNA): TGTGCCAGCAGTTATGGGTCCCCGCGTAGCGGGGTAAATGAGCAGTTCTTC.

This clonotype occurred many times. V usage is TRBV4-1 and J usage is TRBJ1-1; D is undetermined. Trimming pared 0 bases from V and 1 base from J, leaving 6 bases between. This CDR3 spans 14 amino acids. Germline lookup yields CDR1 MGHRA and CDR2 YSYEKL. The CDR3 nucleotides are TGCGCCAGCAGCCAAGATCGAGCGAACACTGAAGCTTTCTTT. It yields the protein CASSQDRANTEAFF.